This T cell receptor beta chain was recorded in a study of cytomegalovirus exposure and HLA in healthy donors. The primer mix had 60 Vbeta and 13 Jbeta primers. Authors' methods: Per a later analysis, the number of unique TCR beta chains was some 75 million, of which 10 million to 11 million were shared. Profiled with immunoSEQ multiplex PCR; TCRdb holds only in-frame clones, not every one. For V, J and clone size, that table is used; D and trimming come from the DNA. The sample yields 110,000 or so clones, roughly four fifths seen once. The ends lost 0 bases at V and 2 bases at J; junction bases unmatched: 8. CDR1 is LGHNA and CDR2 is YSLEER in the germline V gene. The length of the CDR3 is 17 residues. About this clone: Its antigen is not identified.

The study's findings and limits: Cytomegalovirus-associated TCR beta chains were listed, numbering 150 to 200. Reportedly, fewer N-insertions than the approximately 700-donor mean appeared in an Asian-associated ancestry cluster in a later analysis.

The chain uses TRBV4-3 and TRBJ2-5; 8 bases agree with TRBD2. The clonotype originates from a woman between 18 and 29 years old in good health and CMV-seronegative. Sequences were obtained from PBMCs. This CDR3 is CASSQDPPGGIQETQYF. The CDR3, as DNA: TGCGCCAGCAGCCAAGACCCCCCGGGGGGGATACAAGAGACCCAGTACTTC.